Each of the 15 T cell receptor beta chains below was sequenced from the same sample in a study of blood T cell repertoires in COVID-19 (dated by TCRdb to 2019 to 2021). Libraries were constructed by the immunoSEQ multiplex PCR assay. The table comes from immuneACCESS by way of TCRdb, which keeps in-frame sequences with V and J called. Part of the clones is missing from these tables; in studies checked, under half for an unresolved V gene and the rest for unknown reasons. The sample profile shows about 250,000 clones; 83% of them were found once. The top ten clonotypes cover roughly 5% of the sample. Sequencing input: peripheral blood. The origin of the receptors is a man aged 80 or over with acute or convalescent COVID-19.

V usage is TRBV15 and J usage is TRBJ1-6, with 7 bases aligning to TRBD1. The CDR3 covers 16 residues. V gave up 2 bases and J gave up 7 bases; unmatched junction bases: 8. From germline, CDR1 is LNHNV and CDR2 YYDKDF (reference sequence). The CDR3 DNA follows: TGTGCCACCAGCAGACTAGCGACAGGGAAGAATTCACCCCTCCACTTT. Translating it yields CATSRLATGKNSPLHF.

CDR3 sequence: CASTLGQPPAQYF. CDR3 coding DNA: TGTGCCAGCACCTTAGGACAGCCTCCGGCCCAGTACTTC. This chain links TRBV2 with TRBJ2-5, with D possibly matching TRBD1 (6 bases). The CDR3 runs to 13 residues. The V gene's germline CDR1 is SNHLY and CDR2 FYNNEI. Trimming left V 7 bases short and J 9 bases short, with 18 bases between.

The J gene is TRBJ2-3, the V gene TRBV29-1; D gene ambiguous. CDR1 and CDR2 from the germline V gene are SQVTM and ANQGSEA. The CDR3 extends over 13 amino acids. The V gene lost 4 bases and the J gene lost 1 base, with 9 bases spanning the gap. Written as DNA, the CDR3 is TGCAGCGTTGTGAGTTACCGCACAGATACGCAGTATTTT. Its translation: CSVVSYRTDTQYF.

The CDR3 here is CASSRRGIETQYF. CDR3 DNA sequence: TGTGCCAGCAGTCGACGGGGGATCGAGACCCAGTACTTC. The chain uses TRBV27 and TRBJ2-5; D perhaps matches TRBD2 (6 bases). The CDR3 has 13 amino acids. Germline-derived CDR1 and CDR2 are MNHEY and SMNVEV (reference sequence). The V end was cut by 5 bases, the J end by 5 bases, with 12 bases between.

The chain combines TRBV7-2 with TRBJ1-6; tentative D call: TRBD1 (5 bases). The CDR3 loop spans 16 amino acids. Germline V gene data show CDR1 as SGHTA and CDR2 as FQGNSA. Trimming shortened V by 5 bases and J by 4 bases, and 15 bases separated the two germline ends. The CDR3 DNA reads TGTGCCAGCAGCGCCCACCAGCAGGGATATAATTCACCCCTCCACTTT. Its translation: CASSAHQQGYNSPLHF.

The V call is TRBV3-1 (or the pseudogene TRBV3-2), the J call TRBJ1-1, with D tentatively TRBD1 (5 bases). V lost 6 bases and J lost 4, with 9 bases in between. Germline loops: CDR1 LGHDT, CDR2 YNNKEL (reference sequence). The CDR3 spans 12 residues. In nucleotides, the CDR3 is TGTGCCAGCAGTTCCACAGGCACTGAAGCTTTCTTT. It yields the protein CASSSTGTEAFF.

The chain joins TRBV4-1 to TRBJ2-1; 12 bases line up with TRBD1. CDR1 and CDR2 from the germline V gene are MGHRA and YSYEKL. The ends lost 2 bases at V and 9 bases at J; junction bases unmatched: 11. This CDR3 has 17 residues. CDR3: CASSQWWGDRGLSEQFF. The DNA for the CDR3 is TGCGCCAGCAGCCAATGGTGGGGGGACAGGGGGCTGAGTGAGCAGTTCTTC.

This chain uses TRBV5-1 with TRBJ2-3; TRBD2 agrees at 14 bases. Germline V gives CDR1 SGHRS, CDR2 YFSETQ. This CDR3 comprises 15 residues. V shed 3 bases, J shed 4 bases, and the junction held 1 base outside the gene matches. In DNA, the CDR3 is TGCGCCAGCAGCTGGGGACTAGCGGGGGCAGATACGCAGTATTTT. This translates into CASSWGLAGADTQYF. The whole variable domain, remainder taken from reference TRBV5-1 and TRBJ2-3, is KAGVTQTPRYLIKTRGQQVTLSCSPISGHRSVSWYQQTPGQGLQFLFEYFSETQRNKGNFPGRFSGRQFSNSRSEMNVSTLELGDSALYLCASSWGLAGADTQYFGPGTRLTVL.

The chain links TRBV11-1 to TRBJ1-2, with TRBD1 matching over 7 bases. There are 14 residues in the CDR3. The trim removed 7 bases at V and 2 bases at J, leaving 7 bases unmatched. Germline V lookup: CDR1 SGHAT, CDR2 FQDESV (reference sequence). The CDR3 spells CASNQKGQNYGYTF. The CDR3 DNA reads TGTGCCAGCAACCAGAAGGGACAGAACTATGGCTACACCTTC.

The chain carries TRBV3-1 (or the pseudogene TRBV3-2) and TRBJ2-7, with TRBD1 identical over 9 bases. Germline values: CDR1 LGHDT, CDR2 YNNKEL (reference sequence). The CDR3 length is 15 residues. After removal of 1 base from V and 4 bases from J, the junction contained 5 bases not matched to a gene. In nucleotides, the CDR3 is TGTGCCAGCAGCCAAGCTTGGGACAGGGAATACGAGCAGTACTTC. Residues: CASSQAWDREYEQYF.

V is TRBV24-1 and J is TRBJ2-1; a possible D gene is TRBD1 (5 bases). The V gene lost 5 bases and the J gene lost 3 bases, with 22 bases spanning the gap. This CDR3 is 18 amino acids long. CDR1 KGHDR and CDR2 SFDVKD come from the germline V gene. The DNA of the CDR3 is TGTGCCACCAGTGGTGTTTCAAGTCCAGGGTCAGTCTACAATGAGCAGTTCTTC. Residues: CATSGVSSPGSVYNEQFF.

This clone was detected a few times. The chain couples TRBV5-8 to TRBJ2-5; TRBD1 matches at 11 bases. The CDR3 covers 15 residues. The germline gives CDR1 SGHTS, CDR2 YDEGEE. J was trimmed by 5 bases and V by 5 bases; bases with no gene match: 8. In nucleotides, the CDR3 is TGTGCCAGCAGTTCCCGGACAGGGGGCGAGGAGACCCAGTACTTC. As protein: CASSSRTGGEETQYF.

J is TRBJ2-1 and V is TRBV5-1; 7 bases are a match to TRBD1. Germline CDR1 is SGHRS and CDR2 is YFSETQ. V was pared by 2 bases and J by 5 bases, with 7 bases of the junction left unmatched. The CDR3 is 15 residues long. The CDR3 DNA sequence: TGCGCCAGCAGCTTAAGGACAGGACGTAACAATGAGCAGTTCTTC. It encodes CASSLRTGRNNEQFF.

J is TRBJ2-1 and V is TRBV7-2; D gene uncertain. V was trimmed by 1 base and J by 5 bases, leaving 12 bases between them. The CDR3 length is 15 residues. The germline gives CDR1 SGHTA, CDR2 FQGNSA. CDR3 DNA: TGTGCCAGCAGCTTAGTATGGGCCAAGAACAATGAGCAGTTCTTC. Translated: CASSLVWAKNNEQFF.

This chain joins TRBV5-8 and TRBJ2-7; 8 bases agree with TRBD2. V shed 7 bases and J 0 bases; nucleotides not matched to a gene: 3. CDR3 size: 13 residues. Germline values: CDR1 SGHTS, CDR2 YDEGEE. The CDR3 reads CASFLAGSYEQYF. CDR3 nucleotide sequence: TGTGCCAGCTTCCTAGCGGGCTCCTACGAGCAGTACTTC.